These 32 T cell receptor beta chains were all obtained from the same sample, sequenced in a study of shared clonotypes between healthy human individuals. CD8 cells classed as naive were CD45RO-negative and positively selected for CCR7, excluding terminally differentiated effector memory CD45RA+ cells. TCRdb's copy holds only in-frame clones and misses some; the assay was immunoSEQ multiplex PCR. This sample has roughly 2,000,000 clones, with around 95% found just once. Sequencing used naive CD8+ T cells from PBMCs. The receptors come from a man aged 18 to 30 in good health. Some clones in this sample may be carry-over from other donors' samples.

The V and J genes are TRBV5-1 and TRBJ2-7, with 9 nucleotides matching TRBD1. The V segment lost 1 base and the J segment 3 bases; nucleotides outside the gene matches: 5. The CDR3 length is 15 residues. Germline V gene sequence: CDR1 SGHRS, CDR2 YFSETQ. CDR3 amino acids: CASSLSGTGNYEQYF. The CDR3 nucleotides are TGCGCCAGCAGCTTGTCCGGGACAGGGAACTACGAGCAGTACTTC.

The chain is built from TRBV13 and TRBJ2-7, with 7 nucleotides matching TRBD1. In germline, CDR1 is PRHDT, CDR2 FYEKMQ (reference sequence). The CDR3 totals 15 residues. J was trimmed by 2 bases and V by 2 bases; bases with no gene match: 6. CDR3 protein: CASSLSGTVAYEQYF. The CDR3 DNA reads TGTGCCAGCAGCTTATCCGGGACAGTCGCCTACGAGCAGTACTTC.

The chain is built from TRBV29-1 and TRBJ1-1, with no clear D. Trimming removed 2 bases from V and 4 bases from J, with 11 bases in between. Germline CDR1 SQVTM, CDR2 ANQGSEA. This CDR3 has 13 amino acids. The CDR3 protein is CSVEMGGSTEAFF. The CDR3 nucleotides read TGCAGCGTTGAAATGGGAGGTAGCACTGAAGCTTTCTTT.

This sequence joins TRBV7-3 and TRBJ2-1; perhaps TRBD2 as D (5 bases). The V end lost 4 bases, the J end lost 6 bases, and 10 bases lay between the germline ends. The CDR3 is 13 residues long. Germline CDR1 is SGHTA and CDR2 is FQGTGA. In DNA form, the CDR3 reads TGTGCCAGCAGCTACGGACTGGGCAATGAGCAGTTCTTC. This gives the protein CASSYGLGNEQFF.

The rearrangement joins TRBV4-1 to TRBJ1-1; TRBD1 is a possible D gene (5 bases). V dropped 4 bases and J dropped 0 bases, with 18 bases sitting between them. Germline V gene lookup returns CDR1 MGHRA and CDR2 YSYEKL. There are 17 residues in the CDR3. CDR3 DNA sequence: TGCGCCAGCAGCCGGACACCATCTCGAGGGTTGAACACTGAAGCTTTCTTT. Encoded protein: CASSRTPSRGLNTEAFF.

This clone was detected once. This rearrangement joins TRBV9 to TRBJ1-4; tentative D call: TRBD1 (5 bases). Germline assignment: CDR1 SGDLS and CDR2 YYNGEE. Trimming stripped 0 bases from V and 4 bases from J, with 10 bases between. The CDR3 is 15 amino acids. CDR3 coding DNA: TGTGCCAGCAGCGTAGAGGCAGGGCTTAATGAAAAACTGTTTTTT. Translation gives CASSVEAGLNEKLFF.

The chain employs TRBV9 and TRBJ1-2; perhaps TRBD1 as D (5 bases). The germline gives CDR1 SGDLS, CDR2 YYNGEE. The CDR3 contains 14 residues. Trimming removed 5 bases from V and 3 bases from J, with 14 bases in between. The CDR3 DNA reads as TGTGCCAGCAGGGGGCAACGGGGAGACTATGGCTACACCTTC. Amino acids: CASRGQRGDYGYTF.

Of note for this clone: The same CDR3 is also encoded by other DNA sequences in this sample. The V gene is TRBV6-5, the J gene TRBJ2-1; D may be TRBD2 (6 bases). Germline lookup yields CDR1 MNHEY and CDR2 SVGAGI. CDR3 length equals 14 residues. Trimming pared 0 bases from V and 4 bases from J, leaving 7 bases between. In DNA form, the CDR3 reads TGTGCCAGCAGTTACTCCGGGACTTACAATGAGCAGTTCTTC. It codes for CASSYSGTYNEQFF.

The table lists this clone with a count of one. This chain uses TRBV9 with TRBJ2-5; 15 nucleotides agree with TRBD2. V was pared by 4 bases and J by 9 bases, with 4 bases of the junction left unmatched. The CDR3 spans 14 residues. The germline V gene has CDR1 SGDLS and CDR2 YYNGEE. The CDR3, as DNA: TGTGCCAGCAGCATAGGACTAGCGGGAGGGCCCCAGTACTTC. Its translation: CASSIGLAGGPQYF. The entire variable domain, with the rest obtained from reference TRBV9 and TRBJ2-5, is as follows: DSGVTQTPKHLITATGQRVTLRCSPRSGDLSVYWYQQSLDQGLQFLIQYYNGEERAKGNILERFSAQQFPDLHSELNLSSLELGDSALYFCASSIGLAGGPQYFGPGTRLLVL.

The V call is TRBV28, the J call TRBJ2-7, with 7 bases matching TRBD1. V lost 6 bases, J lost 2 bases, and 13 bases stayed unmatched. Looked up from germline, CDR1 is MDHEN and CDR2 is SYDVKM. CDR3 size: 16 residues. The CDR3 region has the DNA TGTGCCAGCAGCCCACTCCGTCGACAGGGCCCCTACGAGCAGTACTTC. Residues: CASSPLRRQGPYEQYF.

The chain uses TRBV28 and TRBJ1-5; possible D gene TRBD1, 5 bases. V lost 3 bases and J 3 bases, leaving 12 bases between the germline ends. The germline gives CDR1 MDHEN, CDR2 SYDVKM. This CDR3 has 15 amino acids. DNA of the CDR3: TGTGCCAGCAGTTTGGCAGGGCGATCCAATCAGCCCCAGCATTTT. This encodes CASSLAGRSNQPQHF.

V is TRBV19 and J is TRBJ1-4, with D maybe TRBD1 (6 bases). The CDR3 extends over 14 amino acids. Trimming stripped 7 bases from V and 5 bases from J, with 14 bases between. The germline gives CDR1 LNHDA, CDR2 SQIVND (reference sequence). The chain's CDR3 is CASTPTGANEKLFF. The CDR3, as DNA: TGTGCCAGTACCCCGACAGGCGCCAATGAAAAACTGTTTTTT.

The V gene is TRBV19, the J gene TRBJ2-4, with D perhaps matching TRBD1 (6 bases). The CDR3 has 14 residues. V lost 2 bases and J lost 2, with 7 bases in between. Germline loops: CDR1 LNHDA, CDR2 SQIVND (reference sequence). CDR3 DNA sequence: TGTGCCAGTAGTATACAGGGGACCAAAAACATTCAGTACTTC. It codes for CASSIQGTKNIQYF.

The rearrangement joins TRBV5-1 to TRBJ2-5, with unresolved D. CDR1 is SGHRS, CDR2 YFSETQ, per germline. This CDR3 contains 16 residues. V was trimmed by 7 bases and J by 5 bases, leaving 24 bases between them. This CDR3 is CASRKTLGLSQETQYF. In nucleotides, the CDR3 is TGCGCCAGCCGAAAAACCTTAGGGCTCTCCCAGGAGACCCAGTACTTC.

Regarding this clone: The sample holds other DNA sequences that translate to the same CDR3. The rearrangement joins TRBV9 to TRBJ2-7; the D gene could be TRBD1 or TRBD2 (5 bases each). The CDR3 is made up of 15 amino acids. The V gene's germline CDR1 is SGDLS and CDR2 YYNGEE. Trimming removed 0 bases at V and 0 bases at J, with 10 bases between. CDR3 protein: CASSVGEGSSYEQYF. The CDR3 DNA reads TGTGCCAGCAGCGTAGGAGAGGGGAGCTCCTACGAGCAGTACTTC.

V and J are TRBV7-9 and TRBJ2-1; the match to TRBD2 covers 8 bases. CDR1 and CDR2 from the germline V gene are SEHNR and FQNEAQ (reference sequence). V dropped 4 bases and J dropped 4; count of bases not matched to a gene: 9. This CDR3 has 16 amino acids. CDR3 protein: CASSSRGGLEYNEQFF. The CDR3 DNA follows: TGTGCCAGCAGCTCCCGAGGGGGACTAGAATACAATGAGCAGTTCTTC. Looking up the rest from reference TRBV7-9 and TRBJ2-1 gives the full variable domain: DTGVSQNPRHKITKRGQNVTFRCDPISEHNRLYWYRQTLGQGPEFLTYFQNEAQLEKSRLLSDRFSAERPKGSFSTLEIQRTEQGDSAMYLCASSSRGGLEYNEQFFGPGTRLTVL.

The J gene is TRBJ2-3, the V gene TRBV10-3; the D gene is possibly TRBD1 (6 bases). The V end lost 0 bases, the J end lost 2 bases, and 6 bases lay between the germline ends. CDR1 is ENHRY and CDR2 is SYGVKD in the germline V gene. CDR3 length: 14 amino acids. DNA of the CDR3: TGTGCCATCAGTGAGTCGGGGGCCACAGATACGCAGTATTTT. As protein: CAISESGATDTQYF.

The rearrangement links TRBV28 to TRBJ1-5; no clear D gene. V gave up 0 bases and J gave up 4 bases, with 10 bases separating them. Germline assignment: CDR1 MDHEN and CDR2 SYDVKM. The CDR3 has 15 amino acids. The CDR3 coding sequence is TGTGCCAGCAGTTTATGGGACGGCTCAAATCAGCCCCAGCATTTT. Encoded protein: CASSLWDGSNQPQHF.

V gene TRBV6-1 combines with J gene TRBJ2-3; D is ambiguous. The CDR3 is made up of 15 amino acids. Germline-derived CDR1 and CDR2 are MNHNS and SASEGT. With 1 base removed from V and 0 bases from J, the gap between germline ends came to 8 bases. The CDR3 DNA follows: TGTGCCAGCAGTGAAGACCATGCTAGCACAGATACGCAGTATTTT. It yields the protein CASSEDHASTDTQYF.

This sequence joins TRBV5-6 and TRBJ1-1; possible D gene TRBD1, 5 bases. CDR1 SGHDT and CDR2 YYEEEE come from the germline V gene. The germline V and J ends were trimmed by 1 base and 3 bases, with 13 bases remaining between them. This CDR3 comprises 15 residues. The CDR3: CASSLIRDGYTEAFF. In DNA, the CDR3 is TGTGCCAGCAGCTTGATCCGGGACGGCTACACTGAAGCTTTCTTT.

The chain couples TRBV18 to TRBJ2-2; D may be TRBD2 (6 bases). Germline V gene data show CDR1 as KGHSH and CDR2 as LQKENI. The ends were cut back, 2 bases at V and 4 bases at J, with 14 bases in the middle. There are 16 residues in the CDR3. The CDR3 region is CASSPTRRERTGELFF. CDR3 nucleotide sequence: TGTGCCAGCTCACCAACTCGGCGGGAACGCACCGGGGAGCTGTTTTTT. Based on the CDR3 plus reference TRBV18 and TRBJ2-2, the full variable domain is NAGVMQNPRHLVRRRGQEARLRCSPMKGHSHVYWYRQLPEEGLKFMVYLQKENIIDESGMPKERFSAEFPKEGPSILRIQQVVRGDSAAYFCASSPTRRERTGELFFGEGSRLTVL.

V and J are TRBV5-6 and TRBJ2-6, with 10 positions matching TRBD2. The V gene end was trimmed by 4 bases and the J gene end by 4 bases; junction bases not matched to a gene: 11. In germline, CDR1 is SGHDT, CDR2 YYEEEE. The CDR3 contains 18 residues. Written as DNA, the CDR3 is TGTGCCAGCAGCCGGAAGGGCAGCGGGAGGGCCGGGGCCAACGTCCTGACTTTC. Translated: CASSRKGSGRAGANVLTF.

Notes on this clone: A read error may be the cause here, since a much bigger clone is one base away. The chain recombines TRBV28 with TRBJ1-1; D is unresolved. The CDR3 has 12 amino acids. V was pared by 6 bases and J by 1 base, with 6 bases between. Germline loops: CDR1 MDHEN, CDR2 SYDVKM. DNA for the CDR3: TGTGCCAGCAGCGTCGGGAACACTGAAGCTTTCTTT. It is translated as CASSVGNTEAFF. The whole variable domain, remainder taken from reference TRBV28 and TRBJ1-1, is DVKVTQSSRYLVKRTGEKVFLECVQDMDHENMFWYRQDPGLGLRLIYFSYDVKMKEKGDIPEGYSVSREKKERFSLILESASTNQTSMYLCASSVGNTEAFFGQGTRLTVV.

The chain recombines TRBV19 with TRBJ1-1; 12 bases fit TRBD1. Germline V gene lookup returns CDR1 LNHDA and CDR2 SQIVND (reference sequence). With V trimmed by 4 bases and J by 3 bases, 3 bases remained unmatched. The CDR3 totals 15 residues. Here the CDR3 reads CASSKGQGADTEAFF. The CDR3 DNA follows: TGTGCCAGTAGTAAGGGACAGGGGGCAGACACTGAAGCTTTCTTT.

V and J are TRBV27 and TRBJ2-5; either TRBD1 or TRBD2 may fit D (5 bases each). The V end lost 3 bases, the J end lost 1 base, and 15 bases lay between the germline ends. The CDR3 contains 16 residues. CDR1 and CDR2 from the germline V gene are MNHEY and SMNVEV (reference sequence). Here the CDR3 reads CASSLGVGELQETQYF. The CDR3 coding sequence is TGTGCCAGCAGTTTGGGGGTGGGAGAACTCCAAGAGACCCAGTACTTC.

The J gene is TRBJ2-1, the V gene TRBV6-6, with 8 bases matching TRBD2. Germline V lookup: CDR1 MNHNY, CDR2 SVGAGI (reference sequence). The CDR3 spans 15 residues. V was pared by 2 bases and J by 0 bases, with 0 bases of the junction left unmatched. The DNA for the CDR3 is TGTGCCAGCAGTTACGGGACTAGCTCCTACAATGAGCAGTTCTTC. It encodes CASSYGTSSYNEQFF.

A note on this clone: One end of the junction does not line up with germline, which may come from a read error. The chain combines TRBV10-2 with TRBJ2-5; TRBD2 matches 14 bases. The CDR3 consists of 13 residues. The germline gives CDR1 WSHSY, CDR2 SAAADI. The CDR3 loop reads CASSPGLAGAVDF. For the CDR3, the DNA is TGCGCCAGCAGCCCGGGACTAGCGGGAGCAGTTGACTTC.

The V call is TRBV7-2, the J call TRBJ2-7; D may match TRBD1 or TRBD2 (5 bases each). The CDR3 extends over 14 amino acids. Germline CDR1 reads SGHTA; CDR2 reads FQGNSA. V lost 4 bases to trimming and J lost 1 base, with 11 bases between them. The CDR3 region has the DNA TGTGCCAGCAGCTCCGGGACCATATCCTACGAGCAGTACTTC. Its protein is CASSSGTISYEQYF.

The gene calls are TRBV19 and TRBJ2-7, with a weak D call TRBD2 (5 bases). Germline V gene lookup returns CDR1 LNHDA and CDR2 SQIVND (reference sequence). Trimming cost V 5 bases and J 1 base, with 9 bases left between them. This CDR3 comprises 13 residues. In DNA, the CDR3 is TGTGCCAGTAGTTACGGGGATTCCTACGAGCAGTACTTC. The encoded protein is CASSYGDSYEQYF. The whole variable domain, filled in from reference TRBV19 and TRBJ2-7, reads DGGITQSPKYLFRKEGQNVTLSCEQNLNHDAMYWYRQDPGQGLRLIYYSQIVNDFQKGDIAEGYSVSREKKESFPLTVTSAQKNPTAFYLCASSYGDSYEQYFGPGTRLTVT.

In nucleotides, the CDR3 is TGTGCCAGCAGCCTCCTGGCTGGGACTCGCACAGATACGCAGTATTTT. It codes for CASSLLAGTRTDTQYF. The J gene is TRBJ2-3, the V gene TRBV5-4; D is perhaps TRBD2 (6 bases). V was cut by 4 bases and J by 1 base, with 16 bases left in between. This CDR3 is 16 amino acids long. Germline CDR1 SGHNT, CDR2 YYREEE (reference sequence).

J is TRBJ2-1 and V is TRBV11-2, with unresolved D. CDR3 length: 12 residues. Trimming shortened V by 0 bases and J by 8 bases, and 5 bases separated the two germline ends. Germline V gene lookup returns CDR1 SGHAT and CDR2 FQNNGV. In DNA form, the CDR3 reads TGTGCCAGCAGCTTAGATCGTCATGAGCAGTTCTTC. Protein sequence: CASSLDRHEQFF.

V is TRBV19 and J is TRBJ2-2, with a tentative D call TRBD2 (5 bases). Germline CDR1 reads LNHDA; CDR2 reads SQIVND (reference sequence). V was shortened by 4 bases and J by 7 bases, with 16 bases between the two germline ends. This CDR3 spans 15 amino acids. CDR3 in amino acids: CASSRIRGSGGELFF. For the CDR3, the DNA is TGTGCCAGTAGTAGAATCAGAGGGTCGGGCGGGGAGCTGTTTTTT.